Included here is one TCR beta chain sequence, with context. Source study methods: Counts of nucleated cells, estimated from reference gene primer amplification, were obtained. Produced via immunoSEQ multiplex PCR; TCRdb's table is partial and in-frame only. V and J calls and clone size are those listed in that table; D and trimming were worked out from the DNA. This sample yields 70,000 to 95,000 clones, of which 84% are seen a single time; under 25% belongs to the top ten. The data belong to a study of blood T cell repertoires in COVID-19. Study background: Material from acute and convalescent COVID-19 was sourced from the United States, Italy and Spain. T cells, B-cell-depleted T cells, or PBMCs provided the cDNA or gDNA that served as material.

The sample comprised peripheral blood. The receptor comes from a woman between 45 and 60 years old with acute or convalescent COVID-19.

Written as DNA, the CDR3 is TGTGCCAGCAGCTTAGCTGGGACAGGGGCAGGTCAAGAGACCCAGTACTTC. Its protein product is CASSLAGTGAGQETQYF. V and J are TRBV7-3 and TRBJ2-5, with 10 bases lining up with TRBD1. The V and J ends lost 2 bases and 2 bases, in that order; junction bases with no gene match: 8. Germline V gene data show CDR1 as SGHTA and CDR2 as FQGTGA. The CDR3 is 17 amino acids.